These 11 T cell receptor beta chains share one sample of origin, sequenced in a study of shared clonotypes between healthy human individuals. The protocol was immunoSEQ multiplex PCR, while the TCRdb copy is restricted to in-frame clones and leaves out a portion. The data hold millions of clones, with roughly 92% observed a single time. The material sequenced was naive CD4+ T cells sorted from blood. Subset described: CD45RA+ positively selected. Source of these receptors: a man younger than 35 in good health.

This clone was detected once. The same CDR3 is also encoded by other DNA sequences in this sample. This sequence joins TRBV28 and TRBJ1-2; 7 nucleotides line up with TRBD1. V trimming: 3 bases; J trimming: 2 bases; junction bases outside the gene matches: 0. The CDR3 spans 13 residues. Germline lookup yields CDR1 MDHEN and CDR2 SYDVKM. The CDR3 DNA follows: TGTGCCAGCAGTTTGGGACAGAACTATGGCTACACCTTC. This codes for CASSLGQNYGYTF.

The gene calls are TRBV7-9 and TRBJ2-1; D not certain. The CDR3 spans 14 residues. The V and J ends lost 2 bases and 7 bases respectively, with 12 bases between them. Germline V gene lookup returns CDR1 SEHNR and CDR2 FQNEAQ (reference sequence). CDR3 bases: TGTGCCAGCAGCTTATCCACCTTGGGGAATGAGCAGTTCTTC. This translates into CASSLSTLGNEQFF.

Written as DNA, the CDR3 is TGTGCCAGCAGTAAGCAGACAGGGGGGCCCTACGAGCAGTACTTC. Translating gives CASSKQTGGPYEQYF. This chain connects TRBV2 to TRBJ2-7; 9 nucleotides match TRBD1. Germline trimming cut 5 bases from V and 2 bases from J; bases unmatched to any gene: 7. The germline gives CDR1 SNHLY, CDR2 FYNNEI. The CDR3 covers 15 residues.

The genes are TRBV7-8 and TRBJ2-7; 9 nucleotides align to TRBD1. The V gene's germline CDR1 is SGHVS and CDR2 FQNEAQ. The trim removed 1 base at V and 3 bases at J, leaving 7 bases unmatched. The CDR3 sequence is 16 residues long. This CDR3 is CASSLVLGQGNYEQYF. DNA of the CDR3: TGTGCCAGCAGCTTAGTCCTCGGACAGGGGAACTACGAGCAGTACTTC.

The rearrangement joins TRBV12-5 to TRBJ1-5; a possible D gene is TRBD1 (6 bases). Trimming shortened V by 1 base and J by 3 bases, and 22 bases separated the two germline ends. CDR1 LGHNT and CDR2 FRNRAP come from the germline V gene. The CDR3 runs 19 residues. This CDR3 is CASGLDMVGRGSSNQPQHF. The CDR3 DNA reads as TGTGCTAGTGGTTTGGATATGGTTGGCAGGGGCTCTTCCAATCAGCCCCAGCATTTT.

This clone was counted a few times. The chain links TRBV5-1 to TRBJ1-6; TRBD1 agrees at 8 bases. The CDR3 consists of 15 residues. Germline V gene lookup returns CDR1 SGHRS and CDR2 YFSETQ. Trimming took 0 bases from V and 9 from J; bases not matched to a gene: 5. The CDR3 nucleotides read TGCGCCAGCAGCTTGGATGGACAGGGACGTTCACCCCTCCACTTT. Translation: CASSLDGQGRSPLHF. The full variable domain, in which reference TRBV5-1 and TRBJ1-6 provide the parts outside the CDR3, is KAGVTQTPRYLIKTRGQQVTLSCSPISGHRSVSWYQQTPGQGLQFLFEYFSETQRNKGNFPGRFSGRQFSNSRSEMNVSTLELGDSALYLCASSLDGQGRSPLHFGNGTRLTVT.

This chain joins TRBV5-4 and TRBJ1-6; 7 bases agree with TRBD1. The CDR3 is 15 amino acids. With 3 bases clipped from V and 9 bases from J, the junction kept 9 bases outside the gene matches. In germline, CDR1 is SGHNT, CDR2 YYREEE (reference sequence). CDR3 in amino acids: CASSSADRLGSPLHF. The CDR3 DNA is TGTGCCAGCAGCTCGGCGGACAGGCTGGGTTCACCCCTCCACTTT.

For this clone: The same CDR3 is also encoded by other DNA sequences in this sample. This sequence joins TRBV19 and TRBJ2-7; TRBD1 aligns across 9 bases. The V segment lost 6 bases and the J segment 3 bases; nucleotides outside the gene matches: 3. From germline, CDR1 is LNHDA and CDR2 SQIVND (reference sequence). This CDR3 spans 13 amino acids. The DNA for the CDR3 is TGTGCCAGTAGCCTGGGACAGGGCTACGAGCAGTACTTC. Protein: CASSLGQGYEQYF.

This clone has more than one count but fewer than ten. The rearrangement links TRBV18 to TRBJ1-6, with D maybe TRBD1 (5 bases). Trimming stripped 2 bases from V and 17 bases from J, with 25 bases between. CDR3 size: 16 residues. Germline V gives CDR1 KGHSH, CDR2 LQKENI. The CDR3 nucleotides read TGTGCCAGCTCACCATCACCCCCCGGGACGGCTTTCGGGTTCCACTTT. This translates into CASSPSPPGTAFGFHF.

The chain links TRBV7-8 to TRBJ1-2, with 10 positions matching TRBD1. Germline loops: CDR1 SGHVS, CDR2 FQNEAQ. The CDR3 runs 19 residues. J gave up 6 bases and V 1 base, and 17 bases lay outside the gene matches. The CDR3 region is CASSLVVGVWDRGVNGYTF. The CDR3 coding sequence is TGTGCCAGCAGCTTAGTTGTGGGCGTTTGGGACAGGGGTGTCAATGGCTACACCTTC.

This chain joins TRBV19 and TRBJ2-2; 11 nucleotides agree with TRBD1. Trimming took 6 bases from V and 6 from J; bases not matched to a gene: 9. Germline lookup yields CDR1 LNHDA and CDR2 SQIVND (reference sequence). This CDR3 spans 16 amino acids. The CDR3 here is CASSIRTGGAAGELFF. CDR3 coding DNA: TGTGCCAGTAGCATCCGGACAGGGGGCGCCGCCGGGGAGCTGTTTTTT. Variable domain in full (rest from reference TRBV19 and TRBJ2-2): DGGITQSPKYLFRKEGQNVTLSCEQNLNHDAMYWYRQDPGQGLRLIYYSQIVNDFQKGDIAEGYSVSREKKESFPLTVTSAQKNPTAFYLCASSIRTGGAAGELFFGEGSRLTVL.